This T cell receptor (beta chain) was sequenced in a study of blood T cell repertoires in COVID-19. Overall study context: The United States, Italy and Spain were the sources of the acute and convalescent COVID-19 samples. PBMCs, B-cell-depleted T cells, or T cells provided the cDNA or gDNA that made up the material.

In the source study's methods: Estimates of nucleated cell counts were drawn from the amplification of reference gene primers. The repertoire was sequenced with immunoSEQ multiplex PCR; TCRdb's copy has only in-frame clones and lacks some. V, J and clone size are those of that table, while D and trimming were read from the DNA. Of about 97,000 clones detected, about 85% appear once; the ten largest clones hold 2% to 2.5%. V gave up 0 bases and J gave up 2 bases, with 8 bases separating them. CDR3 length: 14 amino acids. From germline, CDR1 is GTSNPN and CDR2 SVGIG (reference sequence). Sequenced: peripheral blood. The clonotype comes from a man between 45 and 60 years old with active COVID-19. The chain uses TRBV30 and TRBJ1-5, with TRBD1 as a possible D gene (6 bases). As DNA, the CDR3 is TGTGCCTGGAGTGTGTCAGGGGGCAATCAGCCCCAGCATTTT. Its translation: CAWSVSGGNQPQHF.